The 29 T cell receptor beta chains given below trace back to one sample, sequenced in a study of identical twins. TCRdb re-analysed the 5' RACE reads in MiXCR, keeping a single row per CDR3 protein. The table shows hundreds of thousands of distinct CDR3 sequences, with 20% to 30% occurring only once. The same data also contributed to another study, on T cells expressing NK-cell markers.

The sequencing input was CD4+ T cells sorted from blood. These receptors were collected from a woman aged 18-29 years in good health.

The chain couples TRBV20-1 to TRBJ2-3; 12 bases are shared with TRBD2. Trimming at V came to 4 bases and at J to 6 bases, leaving 8 bases not matched to a gene. The CDR3 sequence is 15 residues long. Per germline, CDR1 DFQATT and CDR2 SNEGSKA (reference sequence). As DNA, the CDR3 is TGCAGTGCTATCCTGGCTAGCGGGGGGGCGGATACGCAGTATTTT. It codes for CSAILASGGADTQYF.

Only a few counts were recorded for this clonotype. This chain uses TRBV3-1 with TRBJ2-1, with D possibly TRBD1 on 6 matching bases. Germline CDR1 and CDR2: LGHDT and YNNKEL (reference sequence). The V and J ends lost 5 bases and 9 bases respectively, with 14 bases between them. This CDR3 has 13 residues. The CDR3 spells CASSYGQKGEQFF. DNA of the CDR3: TGTGCCAGCAGCTACGGACAGAAGGGTGAGCAGTTCTTC.

The J gene is TRBJ1-2, the V gene TRBV29-1; 7 nucleotides line up with TRBD1. Unmatched junction bases numbered 9, after V lost 6 bases and J lost 5 bases. CDR1 and CDR2 from the germline V gene are SQVTM and ANQGSEA. This CDR3 comprises 13 residues. The CDR3 region is CSVLQGTLYGYTF. The CDR3 DNA reads as TGCAGCGTGTTACAGGGGACGCTATATGGCTACACCTTC.

This clonotype was observed a few times. J is TRBJ2-3 and V is TRBV13; 8 bases match TRBD2. V shed 5 bases and J 6 bases; nucleotides not matched to a gene: 10. This CDR3 is 15 amino acids long. Germline V gene lookup returns CDR1 PRHDT and CDR2 FYEKMQ (reference sequence). The CDR3 DNA follows: TGTGCCAGCAGCGTCACGGGGGGGCCGGGGGATACGCAGTATTTT. Protein sequence: CASSVTGGPGDTQYF.

V gene TRBV6-2 or TRBV6-3 combines with J gene TRBJ2-2, with D possibly matching TRBD2 (6 bases). V lost 4 bases and J 3 bases, leaving 15 bases between the germline ends. Germline loops: CDR1 MNHEY, CDR2 SVGEGT. The CDR3 runs to 16 residues. CDR3 residues: CASSFYGGMDTGELFF. The CDR3 DNA reads TGTGCCAGCAGTTTTTATGGCGGGATGGACACCGGGGAGCTGTTTTTT.

This clonotype was detected ten times or more. The rearrangement links TRBV5-6 to TRBJ1-5; D unclear. The CDR3 is made up of 12 amino acids. Per the germline V gene, CDR1 is SGHDT and CDR2 is YYEEEE. Between the trimmed V and J ends, which lost 4 bases and 10 bases, there was a span of 12 bases. CDR3 nucleotide sequence: TGTGCCAGCAGCGTATATTCGGGACCCCAGCATTTT. As protein: CASSVYSGPQHF. Complete variable domain (other parts from reference TRBV5-6 and TRBJ1-5): DAGVTQSPTHLIKTRGQQVTLRCSPKSGHDTVSWYQQALGQGPQFIFQYYEEEERQRGNFPDRFSGHQFPNYSSELNVNALLLGDSALYLCASSVYSGPQHFGDGTRLSIL.

As DNA, the CDR3 is TGTGCCAGCAGCGCATCCAGGGGCGCCACTGAAGCTTTCTTT. It translates to CASSASRGATEAFF. The chain uses TRBV9 and TRBJ1-1, with D perhaps matching TRBD1 (6 bases). This CDR3 has 14 residues. From germline, CDR1 is SGDLS and CDR2 YYNGEE. The germline V and J ends were trimmed by 3 bases and 4 bases, with 13 bases remaining between them.

J is TRBJ2-2 and V is TRBV2, with 7 bases matching TRBD2. V gave up 3 bases and J gave up 1 base; unmatched junction bases: 14. Germline V gene data show CDR1 as SNHLY and CDR2 as FYNNEI. The CDR3 consists of 19 residues. The CDR3 sequence is CASSDWREKIFVNTGELFF. The CDR3 DNA is TGTGCCAGCAGTGACTGGCGGGAGAAGATTTTCGTGAACACCGGGGAGCTGTTTTTT.

V gene TRBV18 combines with J gene TRBJ2-2; possible D gene TRBD1, 6 bases. CDR1 and CDR2 from the germline V gene are KGHSH and LQKENI. The CDR3 is made up of 15 amino acids. V was cut by 6 bases and J by 3 bases, with 14 bases left in between. The CDR3 reads CASSRRGGDTGELFF. In nucleotides, the CDR3 is TGTGCCAGCTCCCGACGAGGGGGAGACACCGGGGAGCTGTTTTTT. The full variable domain, completed using reference TRBV18 and TRBJ2-2, is NAGVMQNPRHLVRRRGQEARLRCSPMKGHSHVYWYRQLPEEGLKFMVYLQKENIIDESGMPKERFSAEFPKEGPSILRIQQVVRGDSAAYFCASSRRGGDTGELFFGEGSRLTVL.

This clonotype has more than one count but fewer than ten. The V gene is TRBV20-1, the J gene TRBJ1-1, with D perhaps matching TRBD1 (5 bases). V shed 0 bases and J shed 4 bases, with 12 bases lying between them. CDR3 length: 14 amino acids. Germline lookup yields CDR1 DFQATT and CDR2 SNEGSKA (reference sequence). CDR3 DNA sequence: TGCAGTGCTAGAGATCCGGCAGGGAGCACTGAAGCTTTCTTT. Amino acids: CSARDPAGSTEAFF.

This clonotype appeared a few times. The V and J genes are TRBV11-2 and TRBJ1-1; the D is unclear. The CDR3 totals 12 residues. Deletions cut 5 bases from V and 10 bases from J, with 14 bases between. Looked up from germline, CDR1 is SGHAT and CDR2 is FQNNGV. CDR3 protein: CASSLGLGLAFF. Here the CDR3 DNA reads TGTGCCAGCAGCCTAGGACTGGGATTAGCTTTCTTT.

The V call is TRBV5-6, the J call TRBJ2-3; D perhaps matches TRBD1 (6 bases). Trimming pared 5 bases from V and 2 bases from J, leaving 15 bases between. Germline-derived CDR1 and CDR2 are SGHDT and YYEEEE. CDR3 length: 15 amino acids. This CDR3 is CASSLTRQATDTQYF. The CDR3 DNA sequence: TGTGCCAGCAGTTTGACACGACAGGCCACAGATACGCAGTATTTT.

V usage is TRBV3-1 and J usage is TRBJ2-7; D is tentatively TRBD1 or TRBD2 (6 bases each). The CDR3 consists of 15 residues. CDR1 and CDR2 (germline): LGHDT, YNNKEL (reference sequence). The ends were cut back, 2 bases at V and 4 bases at J, with 15 bases in the middle. This CDR3 reads CASSQMWRRGYEQYF. As DNA, the CDR3 is TGTGCCAGCAGCCAAATGTGGAGGAGGGGGTACGAGCAGTACTTC.

The chain employs TRBV6-1 and TRBJ2-7, with 10 bases identical to TRBD1. This CDR3 contains 14 residues. Trimming at V came to 5 bases and at J to 3 bases, leaving 4 bases not matched to a gene. Germline values: CDR1 MNHNS, CDR2 SASEGT. The CDR3 here is CASSRDRGLYEQYF. CDR3 nucleotide sequence: TGTGCCAGCAGTCGGGACAGGGGCCTCTACGAGCAGTACTTC.

The V gene is TRBV6-5, the J gene TRBJ1-6; D unclear. Germline assignment: CDR1 MNHEY and CDR2 SVGAGI. CDR3 size: 16 residues. V lost 2 bases, J lost 0 bases, and 8 bases lay in between. Here the CDR3 DNA reads TGTGCCAGCAGTTACGATCGGTCCTCCTATAATTCACCCCTCCACTTT. It specifies CASSYDRSSYNSPLHF.

As DNA, the CDR3 is TGTGCCAGCGGGGAAATAGCGGGAGCGTCCTCCCATGAGCAGTTCTTC. The encoded protein is CASGEIAGASSHEQFF. The chain employs TRBV7-2 and TRBJ2-1; TRBD2 agrees at 9 bases. Per germline, CDR1 SGHTA and CDR2 FQGNSA. The CDR3 has 16 residues. The junction had 16 bases not matched to a gene; V was cut back by 8 bases and J by 8 bases.

The chain carries TRBV20-1 and TRBJ1-4; 7 bases line up with TRBD1. CDR3 size: 13 residues. The germline gives CDR1 DFQATT, CDR2 SNEGSKA (reference sequence). The J segment lost 6 bases and the V segment lost 4 bases, leaving 5 bases of the junction unmatched. Here the CDR3 reads CSAKTGNHEKLFF. The CDR3 coding sequence is TGCAGTGCTAAGACAGGGAATCATGAAAAACTGTTTTTT.

V gene TRBV29-1 combines with J gene TRBJ2-7; tentatively, D is TRBD1 (5 bases). The CDR3 spans 13 residues. In germline, CDR1 is SQVTM, CDR2 ANQGSEA. The V end was cut by 3 bases, the J end by 1 base, with 10 bases between. Here the CDR3 DNA reads TGCAGCGTTGATACAGGCAAATCCTACGAGCAGTACTTC. It translates to CSVDTGKSYEQYF.

This clonotype occurred a few times. V usage is TRBV20-1 and J usage is TRBJ2-7, with 7 bases identical to TRBD2. Germline lookup yields CDR1 DFQATT and CDR2 SNEGSKA (reference sequence). The CDR3 spans 13 residues. V was clipped by 6 bases and J by 7 bases; unmatched bases: 12. Here the CDR3 DNA reads TGCAGTGCCTATGAAAACCGGGGAGGGGAGCAGTACTTC. It translates to CSAYENRGGEQYF.

This clonotype was seen more than once but under ten times. V usage is TRBV29-1 and J usage is TRBJ2-2; D is possibly TRBD2 (5 bases). Trimming pared 7 bases from V and 5 bases from J, leaving 14 bases between. Germline values: CDR1 SQVTM, CDR2 ANQGSEA. This CDR3 is built from 13 residues. The CDR3, as DNA: TGCAGCGCCCAGAGGGCTACTACCGGGGAGCTGTTTTTT. Its protein product is CSAQRATTGELFF.

The chain employs TRBV14 and TRBJ2-2, with TRBD1 as a possible D gene (5 bases). CDR1 and CDR2 from the germline V gene are SGHDN and FVKESK. The CDR3 sequence is 13 residues long. With 7 bases removed from V and 6 bases from J, the gap between germline ends came to 12 bases. Here the CDR3 reads CASKNPGPGELFF. In DNA form, the CDR3 reads TGTGCCAGCAAAAATCCAGGGCCCGGGGAGCTGTTTTTT.

This clonotype was seen more than once but under ten times. The chain uses TRBV3-1 and TRBJ1-1; the D is unclear. The CDR3 totals 16 residues. The V gene's germline CDR1 is LGHDT and CDR2 YNNKEL (reference sequence). V lost 0 bases, J lost 6 bases, and 17 bases lay in between. CDR3 nucleotides: TGTGCCAGCAGCCAAGATTTAGGGTATGAGGGAGCTGAAGCTTTCTTT. Its protein product is CASSQDLGYEGAEAFF.

V is TRBV5-1 and J is TRBJ2-1; D is possibly TRBD1 or TRBD2 (5 bases each). V lost 8 bases and J lost 7, with 19 bases in between. The CDR3 contains 14 residues. Germline V CDR1 and CDR2: SGHRS, YFSETQ. The DNA of the CDR3 is TGCGCCAGTAAGGGGAGTCTAGTTGGTAATGAGCAGTTCTTC. Translated, it gives CASKGSLVGNEQFF.

This chain joins TRBV29-1 and TRBJ2-7; D remains ambiguous. CDR3 length: 12 residues. Trimming cost V 4 bases and J 0 bases, with 7 bases left between them. CDR1 SQVTM and CDR2 ANQGSEA come from the germline V gene. The CDR3 DNA is TGCAGCGTTGTCATCGGCTCCTACGAGCAGTACTTC. Translating it yields CSVVIGSYEQYF.

This rearrangement joins TRBV5-1 to TRBJ2-2; 7 bases map to TRBD2. Germline lookup yields CDR1 SGHRS and CDR2 YFSETQ. This CDR3 contains 15 residues. Trimming took 7 bases from V and 1 from J; bases not matched to a gene: 7. The CDR3 loop reads CASGITSENTGELFF. CDR3 DNA: TGCGCCAGCGGGATCACTAGCGAGAACACCGGGGAGCTGTTTTTT.

This clonotype occurred a few times. The J gene is TRBJ2-7, the V gene TRBV5-5; TRBD1 aligns across 11 bases. CDR1 and CDR2 (germline): SGHKS, YYEKEE (reference sequence). Trimming took 3 bases from V and 8 from J; bases not matched to a gene: 7. This CDR3 has 14 residues. This CDR3 reads CASSSLGTGGQQYF. The DNA of the CDR3 is TGTGCCAGCAGCTCCCTGGGGACAGGGGGGCAGCAGTACTTC.

The table lists this clonotype with a few counts. The CDR3 reads CASSPNAQSAEAFF. In DNA form, the CDR3 reads TGTGCCAGCAGCCCTAACGCTCAGAGCGCTGAAGCTTTCTTT. This chain connects TRBV7-9 to TRBJ1-1, with no clear D. The V gene's germline CDR1 is SEHNR and CDR2 FQNEAQ (reference sequence). V shed 5 bases and J shed 6 bases, with 16 bases lying between them. The CDR3 loop spans 14 amino acids.

The rearrangement uses TRBV20-1 and TRBJ1-5; D may be TRBD1 (5 bases). The germline gives CDR1 DFQATT, CDR2 SNEGSKA (reference sequence). The CDR3 is 16 residues long. The V end was cut by 0 bases, the J end by 0 bases, with 12 bases between. DNA of the CDR3: TGCAGTGCTAGAGATCCAAGGGGAATTAGCAATCAGCCCCAGCATTTT. Translating gives CSARDPRGISNQPQHF.

Remarks on this clonotype: A much larger clone lies a single base off, so this may be a read error. The gene calls are TRBV12-3 or TRBV12-4 and TRBJ2-1, with TRBD2 matching 12 bases. V dropped 6 bases and J dropped 4; count of bases not matched to a gene: 7. This CDR3 has 16 amino acids. CDR3 region: CASSHSTSGSYNEQFF. Here the CDR3 DNA reads TGTGCCAGCAGCCACTCGACTAGCGGGAGTTACAATGAGCAGTTCTTC.